This paragraph reports one T cell receptor (beta chain). How the authors handled the data: Nucleated cell number was recorded as an estimate derived from reference gene primer amplification. TCRdb's table, derived via immunoSEQ multiplex PCR, lists solely in-frame clones and lacks some. V and J calls plus clone size are reproduced from that table; the DNA served to infer D and trimming. The sample has under 350,000 clones, approximately 90% seen once; the top ten hold approximately 4.3%. The sample originates from a study of blood T cell repertoires in COVID-19. Study at large: Acute and convalescent COVID-19 samples came from the United States, Italy and Spain. The analysed material was cDNA or gDNA that came from T cells, B-cell-depleted T cells, or PBMCs.

Germline V gene lookup returns CDR1 LNHNV and CDR2 YYDKDF (reference sequence). The CDR3 spans 16 residues. V shed 1 base and J shed 0 bases, with 10 bases lying between them. Input material: peripheral blood. The TCR comes from a man aged 40-49 years with acute or convalescent COVID-19. The chain carries TRBV15 and TRBJ1-5; D not certain. The CDR3 DNA follows: TGTGCCACCAGCAGAGTTCGGTCGTATAGCAATCAGCCCCAGCATTTT. This gives the protein CATSRVRSYSNQPQHF.